The 17 T cell receptor beta chains presented below share a single source sample, sequenced in a study of cytomegalovirus exposure and HLA in healthy donors (dated by TCRdb to 2017 to 2019). The library was generated by the immunoSEQ multiplex PCR assay. For the multiplex PCR, a mixture combining 60 forward primers for TCR Vbeta segments and 13 reverse primers for TCR Jbeta segments was used. TCRdb holds this immuneACCESS table with in-frame rearrangements only. Some clones are missing; in checked studies, unresolved V genes explain under half, and the rest has no known cause. The sample table shows around 150,000 clones, and about three quarters are seen once. The ten largest clones represent approximately 15% of the sample. Sequencing used PBMCs. The source of these receptors is a human donor in good health.

The rearrangement uses TRBV15 and TRBJ2-6, with D maybe TRBD1 (6 bases). Germline CDR1 reads LNHNV; CDR2 reads YYDKDF (reference sequence). V dropped 5 bases and J dropped 2 bases, with 7 bases sitting between them. The CDR3 is made up of 14 amino acids. CDR3 bases: TGTGCCACCAGCCCAGGGGCTGGGGCCAACGTCCTGACTTTC. Translation gives CATSPGAGANVLTF.

This clone was observed a single time. This chain's CDR3 is CASSQVGQGEKNYGYTF. CDR3 nucleotide sequence: TGCGCCAGCAGCCAAGTTGGACAGGGGGAAAAAAACTATGGCTACACCTTC. This chain uses TRBV4-1 with TRBJ1-2, with 10 bases aligning to TRBD1. CDR1 is MGHRA and CDR2 is YSYEKL in the germline V gene. CDR3 length: 17 residues. The ends lost 1 base at V and 2 bases at J; junction bases unmatched: 7.

Turning to this clone: An end of the junction does not agree with germline; a read error may underlie this. This chain links TRBV7-7 with TRBJ1-1; possible D gene TRBD1, 6 bases. Germline CDR1 is SSHAT and CDR2 is FNYEAQ (reference sequence). The CDR3 loop spans 15 amino acids. The CDR3, as DNA: TGTGCTAGCAGCTTCTCAGGGGTCATGAACACTGAAGCTTTCTTT. Translated: CASSFSGVMNTEAFF.

The rearrangement uses TRBV19 and TRBJ1-1, with D tentatively TRBD1 (6 bases). CDR3 size: 15 residues. CDR1 is LNHDA, CDR2 SQIVND, per germline (reference sequence). Trimming pared 5 bases from V and 0 bases from J, leaving 13 bases between. CDR3 DNA sequence: TGTGCCAGTAGTTCACAGGGACATTTGAACACTGAAGCTTTCTTT. As protein: CASSSQGHLNTEAFF.

In its sample, this clone was seen a few times. This chain connects TRBV5-1 to TRBJ1-3, with 7 bases that match TRBD1. From germline, CDR1 is SGHRS and CDR2 YFSETQ. The ends lost 0 bases at V and 3 bases at J; junction bases unmatched: 0. There are 14 residues in the CDR3. In DNA, the CDR3 is TGCGCCAGCAGCTTGGGACAGGGTGGAAACACCATATATTTT. Amino acids: CASSLGQGGNTIYF.

The CDR3 nucleotides are TGTGCCAGCCCACCGGACAGGGGGAGCTATGGCTACACCTTC. It is translated as CASPPDRGSYGYTF. V is TRBV30 and J is TRBJ1-2, with TRBD1 matching 10 bases. This CDR3 comprises 14 residues. The ends lost 8 bases at V and 4 bases at J; junction bases unmatched: 10. Germline V gene lookup returns CDR1 GTSNPN and CDR2 SVGIG (reference sequence).

The CDR3 DNA reads as TGTGCCACCAGCAGAGGTCGCGGGGCCGAGCAGTACTTC. Translation: CATSRGRGAEQYF. This chain joins TRBV15 and TRBJ2-7, with D possibly matching TRBD2 (6 bases). Looked up from germline, CDR1 is LNHNV and CDR2 is YYDKDF (reference sequence). Trimming left V 1 base short and J 6 bases short, with 10 bases between. The CDR3 covers 13 residues.

The chain has TRBV25-1 and TRBJ2-5, with 7 bases that match TRBD2. This CDR3 has 14 residues. V dropped 3 bases and J dropped 6; count of bases not matched to a gene: 7. Germline loops: CDR1 MGHDK, CDR2 SYGVNS. Here the CDR3 DNA reads TGTGCCAGCAGTGATTTGGGGGGGGAAAAGACCCAGTACTTC. It translates to CASSDLGGEKTQYF.

J is TRBJ2-5 and V is TRBV7-2; a possible D gene is TRBD1 (5 bases). CDR3 length: 13 residues. Per the germline V gene, CDR1 is SGHTA and CDR2 is FQGNSA. The ends were cut back, 2 bases at V and 5 bases at J, with 9 bases in the middle. CDR3 DNA: TGTGCCAGCAGCTTAAACAGGCGGGAGACCCAGTACTTC. Protein product: CASSLNRRETQYF.

The chain combines TRBV19 with TRBJ2-1; TRBD2 matches at 7 bases. With V trimmed by 1 base and J by 0 bases, 6 bases remained unmatched. The germline V gene has CDR1 LNHDA and CDR2 SQIVND (reference sequence). This CDR3 spans 17 amino acids. DNA for the CDR3: TGTGCCAGTAGTATAGGTCAGCGGGGAAGCTCCTACAATGAGCAGTTCTTC. Its protein is CASSIGQRGSSYNEQFF.

Details on this clone: A read error may account for a junction end that differs from germline. The rearrangement uses TRBV9 and TRBJ1-1; the D gene is possibly TRBD1 (6 bases). The germline V gene encodes CDR1 SGDLS and CDR2 YYNGEE. The CDR3 is made up of 15 amino acids. The CDR3 DNA sequence: TGTGCCAGCAGCGCCACCCTAACAGGGAACGCTGAAGCTTTCTTT. This translates into CASSATLTGNAEAFF.

The genes are TRBV6-6 and TRBJ2-1; the D gene is possibly TRBD2 (6 bases). Germline lookup yields CDR1 MNHNY and CDR2 SVGAGI (reference sequence). The V gene lost 7 bases and the J gene lost 12 bases, with 10 bases spanning the gap. CDR3 length: 10 residues. The CDR3 region is CASILARQFF. The CDR3 DNA reads as TGTGCCAGCATTCTAGCGCGGCAGTTCTTC.

This chain uses TRBV10-1 with TRBJ1-2; 7 bases line up with TRBD1. The V segment lost 8 bases and the J segment 2 bases; nucleotides outside the gene matches: 5. Germline lookup yields CDR1 WNHNN and CDR2 SYGVQD (reference sequence). CDR3 size: 13 residues. CDR3 in amino acids: CASGQDKNYGYTF. CDR3 DNA: TGCGCCAGCGGACAGGACAAAAACTATGGCTACACCTTC.

The rearrangement links TRBV11-3 to TRBJ1-1; TRBD1 might be the D (6 bases). In germline, CDR1 is SGHNT, CDR2 YENEEA. The CDR3 spans 15 residues. V was pared by 5 bases and J by 3 bases, with 16 bases between. The CDR3 sequence is CASSHGSGVDTEAFF. In DNA form, the CDR3 reads TGTGCCAGCAGCCATGGGTCAGGGGTTGACACTGAAGCTTTCTTT.

The J gene is TRBJ2-5, the V gene TRBV11-2, with a weak D call TRBD2 (6 bases). There are 15 residues in the CDR3. Germline-derived CDR1 and CDR2 are SGHAT and FQNNGV. V was trimmed by 5 bases and J by 1 base, leaving 14 bases between them. Here the CDR3 reads CASSPGEGVQETQYF. DNA of the CDR3: TGTGCCAGCAGCCCGGGGGAAGGGGTCCAAGAGACCCAGTACTTC.

In this sample, this clone turned up a few times. The chain uses TRBV30 and TRBJ2-5; D possibly corresponds to TRBD2 (5 bases). The CDR3 extends over 16 amino acids. CDR1 is GTSNPN and CDR2 is SVGIG in the germline V gene (reference sequence). The CDR3 region is CALEPGVSSRGETQYF. The CDR3 DNA sequence: TGTGCACTGGAACCTGGAGTGTCATCTCGAGGGGAGACCCAGTACTTC. Full variable domain (remainder filled in from reference TRBV30 and TRBJ2-5): SQTIHQWPATLVQPVGSPLSLECTVEGTSNPNLYWYRQAAGRGLQLLFYSVGIGQISSEVPQNLSASRPQDRQFILSSKKLLLSDSGFYLCALEPGVSSRGETQYFGPGTRLLVL.

The chain has TRBV6-6 and TRBJ2-7, with D perhaps matching TRBD1 (6 bases). V lost 5 bases and J lost 2, with 7 bases in between. The CDR3 totals 12 residues. Germline values: CDR1 MNHNY, CDR2 SVGAGI (reference sequence). The chain's CDR3 is CASSRDTYEQYF. In nucleotides, the CDR3 is TGTGCCAGCAGTCGGGACACCTACGAGCAGTACTTC.